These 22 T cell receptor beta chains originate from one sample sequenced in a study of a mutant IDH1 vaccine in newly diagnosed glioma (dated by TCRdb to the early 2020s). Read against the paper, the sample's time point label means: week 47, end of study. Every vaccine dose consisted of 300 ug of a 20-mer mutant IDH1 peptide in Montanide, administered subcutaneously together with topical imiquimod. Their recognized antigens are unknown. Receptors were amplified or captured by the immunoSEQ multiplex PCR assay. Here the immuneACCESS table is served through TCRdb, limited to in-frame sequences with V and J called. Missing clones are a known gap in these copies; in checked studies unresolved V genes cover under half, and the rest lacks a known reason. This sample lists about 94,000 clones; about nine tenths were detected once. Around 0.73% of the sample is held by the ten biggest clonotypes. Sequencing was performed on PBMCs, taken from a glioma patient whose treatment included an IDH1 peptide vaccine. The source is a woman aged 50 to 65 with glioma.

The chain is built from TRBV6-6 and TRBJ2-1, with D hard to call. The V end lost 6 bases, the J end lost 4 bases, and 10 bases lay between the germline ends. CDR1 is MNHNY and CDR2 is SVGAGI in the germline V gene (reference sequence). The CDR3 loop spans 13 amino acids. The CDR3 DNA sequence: TGTGCCAGCAGACCCTCGAGTTACAATGAGCAGTTCTTC. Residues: CASRPSSYNEQFF.

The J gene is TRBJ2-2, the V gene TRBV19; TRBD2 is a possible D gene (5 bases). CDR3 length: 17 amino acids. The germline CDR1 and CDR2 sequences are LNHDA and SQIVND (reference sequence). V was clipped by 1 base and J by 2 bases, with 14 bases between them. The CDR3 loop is CASSIGRDRENTGELFF. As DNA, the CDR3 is TGTGCCAGTAGTATAGGCCGGGATAGAGAAAACACCGGGGAGCTGTTTTTT.

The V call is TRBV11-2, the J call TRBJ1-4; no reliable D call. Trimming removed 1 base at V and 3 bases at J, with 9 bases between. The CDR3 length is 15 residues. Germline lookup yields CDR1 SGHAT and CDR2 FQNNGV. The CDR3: CASSLGGSANEKLFF. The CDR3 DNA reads TGTGCCAGCAGCTTAGGAGGGTCGGCTAATGAAAAACTGTTTTTT.

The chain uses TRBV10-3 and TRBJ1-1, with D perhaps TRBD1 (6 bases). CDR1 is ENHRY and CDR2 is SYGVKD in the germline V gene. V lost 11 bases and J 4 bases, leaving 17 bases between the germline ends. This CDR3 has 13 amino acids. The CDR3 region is CASRDKMCTEAFF. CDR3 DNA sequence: TGTGCCTCACGGGACAAAATGTGCACTGAAGCTTTCTTT.

CDR3 protein: CASSFKNLYGYTF. CDR3 sequence (DNA): TGTGCCAGCAGTTTTAAGAATCTTTATGGCTACACCTTC. The V and J genes are TRBV28 and TRBJ1-2; no definite D call. Germline V gene sequence: CDR1 MDHEN, CDR2 SYDVKM. Trimming removed 3 bases at V and 5 bases at J, with 10 bases between. This CDR3 has 13 amino acids.

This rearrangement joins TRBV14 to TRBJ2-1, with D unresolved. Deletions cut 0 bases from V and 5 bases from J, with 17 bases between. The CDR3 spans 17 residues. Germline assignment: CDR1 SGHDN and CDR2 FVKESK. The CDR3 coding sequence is TGTGCCAGCAGCCAAGATCTCGTAGCCCTTACGGACAATGAGCAGTTCTTC. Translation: CASSQDLVALTDNEQFF.

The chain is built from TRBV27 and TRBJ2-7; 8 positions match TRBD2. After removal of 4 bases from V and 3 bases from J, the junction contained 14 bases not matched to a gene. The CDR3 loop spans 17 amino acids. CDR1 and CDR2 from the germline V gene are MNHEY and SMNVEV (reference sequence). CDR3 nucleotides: TGTGCCAGCAGTTCCCGACTAGCGCACCCGGAGGTCTACGAGCAGTACTTC. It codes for CASSSRLAHPEVYEQYF.

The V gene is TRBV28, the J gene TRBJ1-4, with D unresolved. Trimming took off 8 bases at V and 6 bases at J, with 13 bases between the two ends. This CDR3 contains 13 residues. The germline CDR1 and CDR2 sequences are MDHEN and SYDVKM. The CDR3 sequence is CASGARLDEKLFF. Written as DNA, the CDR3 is TGTGCCAGCGGCGCAAGACTGGATGAAAAACTGTTTTTT.

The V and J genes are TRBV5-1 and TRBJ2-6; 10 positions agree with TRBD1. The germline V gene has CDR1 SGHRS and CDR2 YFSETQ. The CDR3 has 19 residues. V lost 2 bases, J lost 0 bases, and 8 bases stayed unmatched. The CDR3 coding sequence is TGCGCCAGCAGCTTCTACCAGACAGGGGGCCTCTCTGGGGCCAACGTCCTGACTTTC. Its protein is CASSFYQTGGLSGANVLTF.

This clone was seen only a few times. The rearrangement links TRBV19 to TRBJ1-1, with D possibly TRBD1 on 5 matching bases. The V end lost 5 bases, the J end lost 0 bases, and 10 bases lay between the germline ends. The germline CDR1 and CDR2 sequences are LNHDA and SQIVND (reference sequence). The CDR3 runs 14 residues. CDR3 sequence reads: CASSVTGLNTEAFF. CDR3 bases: TGTGCCAGTAGTGTCACAGGTTTGAACACTGAAGCTTTCTTT.

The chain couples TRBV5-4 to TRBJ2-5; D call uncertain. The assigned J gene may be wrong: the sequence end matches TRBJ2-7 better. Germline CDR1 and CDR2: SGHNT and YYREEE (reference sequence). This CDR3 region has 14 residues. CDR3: CASSGAGNSYEQYF. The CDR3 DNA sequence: TGTGCCAGCAGCGGAGCAGGTAATTCCTACGAGCAGTACTTC.

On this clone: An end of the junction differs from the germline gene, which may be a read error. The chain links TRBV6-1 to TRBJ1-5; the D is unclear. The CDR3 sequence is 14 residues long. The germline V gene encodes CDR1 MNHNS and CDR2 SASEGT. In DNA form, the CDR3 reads TGCGCCAGCAGTACGGACCGCTTCAATCAGCCCCAGCATTTT. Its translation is CASSTDRFNQPQHF.

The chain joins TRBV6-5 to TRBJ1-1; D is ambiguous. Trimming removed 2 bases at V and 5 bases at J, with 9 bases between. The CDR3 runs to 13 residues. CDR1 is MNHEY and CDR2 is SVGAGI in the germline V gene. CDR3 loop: CASSYDGETEAFF. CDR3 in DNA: TGTGCCAGCAGTTACGATGGGGAGACTGAAGCTTTCTTT.

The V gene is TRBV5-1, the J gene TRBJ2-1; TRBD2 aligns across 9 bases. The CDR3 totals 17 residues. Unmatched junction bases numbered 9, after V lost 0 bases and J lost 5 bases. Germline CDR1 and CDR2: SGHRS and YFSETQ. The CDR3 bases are TGCGCCAGCAGCTTGGGACCTGGGCGGGAGGGCCACAATGAGCAGTTCTTC. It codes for CASSLGPGREGHNEQFF.

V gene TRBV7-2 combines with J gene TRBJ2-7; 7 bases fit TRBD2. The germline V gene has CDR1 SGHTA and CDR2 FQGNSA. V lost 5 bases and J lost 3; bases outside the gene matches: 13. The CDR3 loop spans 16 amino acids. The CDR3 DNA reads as TGTGCCAGCAGCAATCGAAGGGAGGGGCCAGGCTACGAGCAGTACTTC. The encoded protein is CASSNRREGPGYEQYF.

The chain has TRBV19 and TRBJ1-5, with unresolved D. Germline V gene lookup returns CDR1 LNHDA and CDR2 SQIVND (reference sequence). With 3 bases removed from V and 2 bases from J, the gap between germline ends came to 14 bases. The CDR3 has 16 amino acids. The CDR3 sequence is CASSMGRTLGNQPQHF. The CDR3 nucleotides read TGTGCCAGTAGTATGGGCAGGACCCTTGGCAATCAGCCCCAGCATTTT. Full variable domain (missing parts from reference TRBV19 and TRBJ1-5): DGGITQSPKYLFRKEGQNVTLSCEQNLNHDAMYWYRQDPGQGLRLIYYSQIVNDFQKGDIAEGYSVSREKKESFPLTVTSAQKNPTAFYLCASSMGRTLGNQPQHFGDGTRLSIL.

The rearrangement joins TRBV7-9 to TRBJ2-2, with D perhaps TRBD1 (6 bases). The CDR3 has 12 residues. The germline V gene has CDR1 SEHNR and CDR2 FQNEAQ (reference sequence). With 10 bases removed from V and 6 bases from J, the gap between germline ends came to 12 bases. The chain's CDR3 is CATRGGPGELFF. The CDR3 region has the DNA TGTGCCACTCGAGGGGGTCCCGGGGAGCTGTTTTTT.

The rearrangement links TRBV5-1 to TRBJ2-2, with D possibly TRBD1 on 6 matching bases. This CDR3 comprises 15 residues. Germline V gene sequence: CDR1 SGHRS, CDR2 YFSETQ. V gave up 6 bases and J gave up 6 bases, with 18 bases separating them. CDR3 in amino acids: CASTLQDSGAGELFF. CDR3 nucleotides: TGCGCCAGCACCCTCCAGGACAGTGGGGCCGGGGAGCTGTTTTTT.

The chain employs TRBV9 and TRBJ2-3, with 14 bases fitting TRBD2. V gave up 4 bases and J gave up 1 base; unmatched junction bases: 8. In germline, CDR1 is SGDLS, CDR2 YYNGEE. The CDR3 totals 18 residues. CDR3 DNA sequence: TGTGCCAGCAGCTCCCGGACTAGCGGGAGGCCAGGCACAGATACGCAGTATTTT. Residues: CASSSRTSGRPGTDTQYF. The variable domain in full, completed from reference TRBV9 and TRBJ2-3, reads DSGVTQTPKHLITATGQRVTLRCSPRSGDLSVYWYQQSLDQGLQFLIQYYNGEERAKGNILERFSAQQFPDLHSELNLSSLELGDSALYFCASSSRTSGRPGTDTQYFGPGTRLTVL.

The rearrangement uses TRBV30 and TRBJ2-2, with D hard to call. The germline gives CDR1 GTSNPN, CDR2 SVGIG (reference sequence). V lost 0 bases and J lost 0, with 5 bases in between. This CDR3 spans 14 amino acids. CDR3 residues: CAWSVWANTGELFF. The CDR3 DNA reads TGTGCCTGGAGTGTATGGGCGAACACCGGGGAGCTGTTTTTT. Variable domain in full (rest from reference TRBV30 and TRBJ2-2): SQTIHQWPATLVQPVGSPLSLECTVEGTSNPNLYWYRQAAGRGLQLLFYSVGIGQISSEVPQNLSASRPQDRQFILSSKKLLLSDSGFYLCAWSVWANTGELFFGEGSRLTVL.

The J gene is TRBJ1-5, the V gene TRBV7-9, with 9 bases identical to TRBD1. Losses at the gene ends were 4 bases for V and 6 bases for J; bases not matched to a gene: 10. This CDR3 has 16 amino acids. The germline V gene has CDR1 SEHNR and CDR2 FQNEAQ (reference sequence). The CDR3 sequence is CASSSAGTGGLQPQHF. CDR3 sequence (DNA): TGTGCCAGCAGCTCGGCGGGAACAGGGGGCCTTCAGCCCCAGCATTTT.

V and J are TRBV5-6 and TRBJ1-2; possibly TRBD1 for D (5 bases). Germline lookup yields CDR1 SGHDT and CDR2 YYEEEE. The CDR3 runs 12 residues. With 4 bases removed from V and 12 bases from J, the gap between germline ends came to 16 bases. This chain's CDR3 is CASSLMDTVDTF. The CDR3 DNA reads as TGTGCCAGCAGCCTGATGGACACGGTAGACACCTTC.